The 10 T cell receptor beta chains below all came from one sample that was sequenced in a study of tumor and adjacent non-tumor tissue in lung cancer. RNA was extracted from bulk tissue without any cell sorting. Three rounds of nested PCR, following a modified ARM-PCR protocol, produced the TCRbeta library. TCRdb analysed the multiplex PCR reads with MiXCR anew, one entry per CDR3 protein. Of 89,000 or so distinct CDR3 sequences listed, around two thirds are singletons. The sequencing input was lung tumor tissue. The receptors were gathered from a man in his 70s with non-small cell lung cancer.

On this clonotype itself: Given the absence of the conserved phenylalanine or tryptophan at the CDR3 end, a read error is likely. The chain carries TRBV10-3 and TRBJ1-1, with D perhaps matching TRBD1 (5 bases). This CDR3 region has 14 residues. CDR1 is ENHRY, CDR2 SYGVKD, per germline. Trimming left V 5 bases short and J 5 bases short, with 15 bases between. The chain's CDR3 is CAISLDTHITEAFY. CDR3 nucleotides: TGTGCCATCAGTCTGGACACCCATATAACTGAAGCTTTCTAT.

On this clonotype itself: The junction differs from germline at one of its ends, possibly a read error. The chain recombines TRBV6-1 with TRBJ1-6, with unresolved D. The germline CDR1 and CDR2 sequences are MNHNS and SASEGT. The CDR3 contains 15 residues. The CDR3 region has the DNA TGTGCCAACAGTGAATTGAGCTCCAATAATTCACCCCTCCACTTT. It translates to CANSELSSNNSPLHF.

This clonotype appeared many times. The chain carries TRBV29-1 and TRBJ2-1; D perhaps matches TRBD2 (7 bases). The germline gives CDR1 SQVTM, CDR2 ANQGSEA. CDR3 length equals 13 residues. V dropped 7 bases and J dropped 4 bases, with 14 bases sitting between them. As DNA, the CDR3 is TGCAGCGCCCGCAGGGGAGGGTACAATGAGCAGTTCTTC. Translated: CSARRGGYNEQFF.

In the case of this clonotype: An end of the junction differs from the germline gene, which may be a read error. The chain carries TRBV11-2 and TRBJ2-1, with 8 nucleotides matching TRBD2. Germline CDR1 SGHAT, CDR2 FQNNGV. The CDR3 contains 15 residues. The CDR3 coding sequence is TGTACCAGCAGTATCCAGAGCGGGGGCTACAATGAGCAGTTCTTC. It encodes CTSSIQSGGYNEQFF.

As for this clonotype: One end of the junction varies from germline; a read error may be responsible. V and J are TRBV24-1 and TRBJ2-3; 8 nucleotides line up with TRBD2. This CDR3 contains 16 residues. Germline values: CDR1 KGHDR, CDR2 SFDVKD. This chain's CDR3 is CATCDFTGGPRDTQYF. As DNA, the CDR3 is TGTGCCACCTGTGATTTTACGGGAGGGCCTAGAGATACGCAGTATTTT.

In this sample, this clonotype turned up a few times. A much bigger clone sits one base away, suggesting this may be a read error. The chain links TRBV12-3 or TRBV12-4 to TRBJ1-5, with TRBD1 identical over 7 bases. This CDR3 spans 15 amino acids. The V gene end was trimmed by 1 base and the J gene end by 6 bases; junction bases not matched to a gene: 6. CDR3 DNA: TGTGCCAGCAGTTTAGAAGGGGGCGGTGTTCAGCCCCAGCATTTT. This gives the protein CASSLEGGGVQPQHF.

This clonotype was found many times. The genes are TRBV6-2 or TRBV6-3 and TRBJ2-3; weak D call: TRBD2 (5 bases). The CDR3 loop spans 14 amino acids. Trimming took off 4 bases at V and 1 base at J, with 9 bases between the two ends. Looked up from germline, CDR1 is MNHEY and CDR2 is SVGEGT. CDR3 in amino acids: CASSSGIGTDTQYF. The CDR3 nucleotides read TGTGCCAGCAGTTCGGGAATTGGCACAGATACGCAGTATTTT.

A remark on this clonotype: One end of the junction does not line up with germline, which may come from a read error. The V and J genes are TRBV10-3 and TRBJ2-7; 8 bases line up with TRBD2. The CDR3 spans 13 residues. Germline V gene lookup returns CDR1 ENHRY and CDR2 SYGVKD. CDR3 protein: CVISAAGENEQYF. The CDR3 DNA reads as TGTGTCATCAGTGCAGCGGGGGAAAATGAGCAGTACTTC.

Turning to this clonotype: Since the CDR3 does not end with the conserved phenylalanine or tryptophan, this likely comes from a read error. The chain links TRBV11-2 to TRBJ1-6; D might be TRBD1 (5 bases). CDR3 length: 16 residues. Germline values: CDR1 SGHAT, CDR2 FQNNGV. Trimming shortened V by 0 bases and J by 10 bases, and 16 bases separated the two germline ends. DNA for the CDR3: TGTGCCAGCAGCTTAGATGGGGACTGGGTTGGGTCACCCCTCCACCTG. This translates into CASSLDGDWVGSPLHL.

The J gene is TRBJ2-3, the V gene TRBV24-1; no firm D call. Looked up from germline, CDR1 is KGHDR and CDR2 is SFDVKD. The CDR3 is made up of 14 amino acids. V lost 10 bases, J lost 2 bases, and 15 bases lay in between. The CDR3: CATSNKGSTDTQYF. CDR3 sequence (DNA): TGTGCCACGAGTAATAAGGGATCCACAGATACGCAGTATTTT.